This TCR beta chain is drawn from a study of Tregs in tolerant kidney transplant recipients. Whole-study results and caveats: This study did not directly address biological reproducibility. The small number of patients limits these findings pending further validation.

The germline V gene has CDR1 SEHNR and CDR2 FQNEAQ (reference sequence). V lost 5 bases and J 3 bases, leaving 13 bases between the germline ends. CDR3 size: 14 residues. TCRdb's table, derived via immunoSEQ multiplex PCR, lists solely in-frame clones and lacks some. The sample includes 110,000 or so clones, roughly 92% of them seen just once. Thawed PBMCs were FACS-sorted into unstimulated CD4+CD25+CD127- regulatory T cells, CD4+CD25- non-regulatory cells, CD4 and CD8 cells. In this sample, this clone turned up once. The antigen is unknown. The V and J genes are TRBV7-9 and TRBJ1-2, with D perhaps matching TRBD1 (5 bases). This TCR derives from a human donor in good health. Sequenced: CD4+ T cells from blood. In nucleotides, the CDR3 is TGTGCCAGCAGCCGCGATGGGGGTCACTATGGCTACACCTTC. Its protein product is CASSRDGGHYGYTF. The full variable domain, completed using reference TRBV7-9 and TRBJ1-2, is DTGVSQNPRHKITKRGQNVTFRCDPISEHNRLYWYRQTLGQGPEFLTYFQNEAQLEKSRLLSDRFSAERPKGSFSTLEIQRTEQGDSAMYLCASSRDGGHYGYTFGSGTRLTVV.